These 21 T cell receptor beta chains were all obtained from the same sample, sequenced in a study of blood T cell repertoires in COVID-19 (dated by TCRdb to about 2020). Libraries were built with the immunoSEQ multiplex PCR assay. TCRdb took this table from immuneACCESS and kept in-frame rearrangements with V and J called. Such tables lack part of the clones; where checked against another copy, unresolved V genes explain under half of the gap, and the rest is unexplained. Within this sample are around 91,000 clones, with approximately 81% of them counted one time only. The top ten clones comprise over 35% of the sample. The source material was peripheral blood. The receptor set was obtained from an elderly man with acute or convalescent COVID-19.

The chain combines TRBV7-2 with TRBJ2-5, with no clear D. The CDR3 is made up of 14 amino acids. Germline V CDR1 and CDR2: SGHTA, FQGNSA. Trimming cost V 5 bases and J 4 bases, with 14 bases left between them. The CDR3 spells CASSLTMPGETQYF. As DNA, the CDR3 is TGTGCCAGCAGCCTTACTATGCCCGGAGAGACCCAGTACTTC.

The V call is TRBV29-1, the J call TRBJ2-1, with D perhaps TRBD2 (5 bases). Trimming removed 5 bases from V and 8 bases from J, with 10 bases in between. CDR3 length: 11 residues. CDR1 is SQVTM and CDR2 is ANQGSEA in the germline V gene. CDR3 sequence reads: CSVSGWDEQFF. DNA of the CDR3: TGCAGCGTTAGCGGATGGGATGAGCAGTTCTTC.

This clone was observed a few times. The chain carries TRBV7-3 and TRBJ2-2; D remains unclear. This CDR3 has 14 residues. CDR1 and CDR2 from the germline V gene are SGHTA and FQGTGA. V lost 4 bases, J lost 7 bases, and 13 bases lay in between. As DNA, the CDR3 is TGTGCCAGCAGCTCGAATGTAAAGAGCGGGGAGCTGTTTTTT. This translates into CASSSNVKSGELFF.

V usage is TRBV14 and J usage is TRBJ2-7, with D possibly TRBD2 on 5 matching bases. The V end lost 3 bases, the J end lost 6 bases, and 18 bases lay between the germline ends. This CDR3 comprises 15 residues. The V gene's germline CDR1 is SGHDN and CDR2 FVKESK. The CDR3 protein is CASSQSRSPAGEQYF. CDR3 nucleotide sequence: TGTGCCAGCAGCCAGTCAAGAAGCCCGGCGGGCGAGCAGTACTTC.

V gene TRBV24-1 combines with J gene TRBJ2-3, with 7 bases aligning to TRBD2. CDR3 length equals 16 residues. The V segment lost 4 bases and the J segment 0 bases; nucleotides outside the gene matches: 6. Germline CDR1 is KGHDR and CDR2 is SFDVKD. The CDR3 region is CATSDRSGTSTDTQYF. In DNA, the CDR3 is TGTGCCACCAGTGACAGAAGCGGGACTAGCACAGATACGCAGTATTTT.

J is TRBJ1-5 and V is TRBV9, with 9 positions matching TRBD1. The CDR3 is 14 amino acids. CDR1 and CDR2 (germline): SGDLS, YYNGEE. V lost 3 bases and J lost 7; bases outside the gene matches: 5. CDR3 nucleotides: TGTGCCAGCAGCGGTACAGGGGGCAGCCAGCCCCAGCATTTT. Protein sequence: CASSGTGGSQPQHF.

V and J are TRBV5-4 and TRBJ2-1, with 14 bases identical to TRBD2. Trimming removed 4 bases from V and 2 bases from J; junction bases left unmatched: 8. The CDR3 consists of 18 residues. From germline, CDR1 is SGHNT and CDR2 YYREEE (reference sequence). CDR3 sequence: CASSKGLAGAGAYNEQFF. The CDR3 DNA is TGTGCCAGCAGCAAGGGACTAGCGGGAGCGGGGGCCTACAATGAGCAGTTCTTC.

The genes are TRBV7-9 and TRBJ1-6; 9 positions match TRBD1. The CDR3 runs 15 residues. CDR1 and CDR2 from the germline V gene are SEHNR and FQNEAQ (reference sequence). Trimming at V came to 6 bases and at J to 4 bases, leaving 4 bases not matched to a gene. Here the CDR3 reads CASRTGTGYNSPLHF. The CDR3 nucleotides are TGTGCCAGCAGGACCGGGACAGGGTATAATTCACCCCTCCACTTT.

The rearrangement joins TRBV2 to TRBJ1-2, with 9 bases lining up with TRBD1. V shed 6 bases, J shed 6 bases, and the junction held 2 bases outside the gene matches. CDR3 size: 12 residues. In germline, CDR1 is SNHLY, CDR2 FYNNEI. The CDR3 loop reads CASRRTGDGYTF. In DNA form, the CDR3 reads TGTGCCAGCAGGCGGACAGGGGATGGCTACACCTTC. Complete variable domain (other parts from reference TRBV2 and TRBJ1-2): EPEVTQTPSHQVTQMGQEVILRCVPISNHLYFYWYRQILGQKVEFLVSFYNNEISEKSEIFDDQFSVERPDGSNFTLKIRSTKLEDSAMYFCASRRTGDGYTFGSGTRLTVV.

V gene TRBV28 combines with J gene TRBJ1-2, with 9 bases matching TRBD1. The V segment lost 5 bases and the J segment 5 bases; nucleotides outside the gene matches: 6. In germline, CDR1 is MDHEN, CDR2 SYDVKM. This CDR3 is built from 14 residues. The CDR3 sequence: CASSPGTGYYGYTF. In DNA form, the CDR3 reads TGTGCCAGCAGTCCCGGGACAGGGTATTATGGCTACACCTTC.

The chain is built from TRBV27 and TRBJ2-5; D may be TRBD1 (6 bases). The CDR3 totals 13 residues. Germline CDR1 reads MNHEY; CDR2 reads SMNVEV (reference sequence). The V end was cut by 8 bases, the J end by 5 bases, with 15 bases between. The CDR3 DNA is TGTGCCAGCGGTAGACAGGACCTGGAGACCCAGTACTTC. Its protein product is CASGRQDLETQYF.

This clone showed up just once. The chain combines TRBV5-1 with TRBJ2-7, with D unclear. Germline CDR1 and CDR2: SGHRS and YFSETQ. Between the trimmed V and J ends, which lost 0 bases and 0 bases, there was a span of 10 bases. This CDR3 is 15 amino acids long. CDR3 DNA: TGCGCCAGCAGCTTGGACAGCCCCAGCTCCTACGAGCAGTACTTC. Encoded protein: CASSLDSPSSYEQYF.

The V and J genes are TRBV11-2 and TRBJ2-1; D may be TRBD2 (5 bases). Germline CDR1 is SGHAT and CDR2 is FQNNGV. The germline V and J ends were trimmed by 2 bases and 0 bases, with 11 bases remaining between them. CDR3 size: 16 residues. This chain's CDR3 is CASSLRAVSSYNEQFF. The DNA for the CDR3 is TGTGCCAGCAGCTTACGAGCGGTCAGCTCCTACAATGAGCAGTTCTTC.

This chain joins TRBV27 and TRBJ2-7, with 8 nucleotides matching TRBD2. This CDR3 contains 13 residues. Looked up from germline, CDR1 is MNHEY and CDR2 is SMNVEV (reference sequence). J gave up 3 bases and V 5 bases, and 3 bases lay outside the gene matches. The DNA of the CDR3 is TGTGCCAGCAGTCGAACTAGCGGCTACGAGCAGTACTTC. Translating gives CASSRTSGYEQYF.

The chain employs TRBV7-2 and TRBJ2-7; D is uncertain. Trimming cost V 1 base and J 2 bases, with 9 bases left between them. This CDR3 is 14 amino acids long. CDR1 and CDR2 (germline): SGHTA, FQGNSA. This CDR3 reads CASSLDGGTYEQYF. In DNA, the CDR3 is TGTGCCAGCAGCTTAGATGGCGGAACCTACGAGCAGTACTTC.

V gene TRBV7-2 combines with J gene TRBJ1-2, with D unresolved. This CDR3 contains 12 residues. Deletions cut 7 bases from V and 8 bases from J, with 14 bases between. Germline CDR1 is SGHTA and CDR2 is FQGNSA. The CDR3 sequence: CASTPGATGYTF. CDR3 DNA: TGTGCCAGCACCCCGGGAGCCACGGGCTACACCTTC.

This clone was observed a handful of times. The CDR3 DNA follows: TGTGCCAGCAGCTTAGGATCAGGGACTAATGAAAAACTGTTTTTT. Protein sequence: CASSLGSGTNEKLFF. The chain uses TRBV7-8 and TRBJ1-4; maybe TRBD1 (5 bases). V gave up 1 base and J gave up 2 bases, with 8 bases separating them. Germline values: CDR1 SGHVS, CDR2 FQNEAQ. The CDR3 has 15 amino acids.

This chain joins TRBV7-8 and TRBJ2-1, with 7 positions matching TRBD2. The germline V gene has CDR1 SGHVS and CDR2 FQNEAQ. V was clipped by 1 base and J by 10 bases; unmatched bases: 4. The CDR3 totals 13 residues. CDR3 nucleotide sequence: TGTGCCAGCAGCTTAGACGGAGCGGGAGAGCAGTTCTTC. It specifies CASSLDGAGEQFF. The whole variable domain, filled in from reference TRBV7-8 and TRBJ2-1, reads GAGVSQSPRYKVAKRGQDVALRCDPISGHVSLFWYQQALGQGPEFLTYFQNEAQLDKSGLPSDRFFAERPEGSVSTLKIQRTQQEDSAVYLCASSLDGAGEQFFGPGTRLTVL.

The chain links TRBV5-4 to TRBJ2-7, with D maybe TRBD2 (7 bases). The CDR3 spans 15 residues. Trimming removed 4 bases at V and 3 bases at J, with 17 bases between. Germline assignment: CDR1 SGHNT and CDR2 YYREEE (reference sequence). CDR3 in amino acids: CASSRGGDQVYEQYF. In nucleotides, the CDR3 is TGTGCCAGCAGCAGAGGGGGGGATCAAGTCTACGAGCAGTACTTC.

This clone was observed a single time. The genes are TRBV5-4 and TRBJ2-7; D may be TRBD1 (5 bases). There are 14 residues in the CDR3. The germline CDR1 and CDR2 sequences are SGHNT and YYREEE (reference sequence). V was pared by 6 bases and J by 6 bases, with 19 bases between. CDR3 residues: CASTLVDRQGEQYF. In DNA, the CDR3 is TGTGCCAGCACCCTCGTGGACCGTCAGGGCGAGCAGTACTTC.

This chain connects TRBV6-6 to TRBJ2-3; TRBD2 is a possible D gene (5 bases). CDR3 size: 14 residues. V lost 7 bases and J lost 0, with 11 bases in between. Germline CDR1 is MNHNY and CDR2 is SVGAGI (reference sequence). CDR3 sequence reads: CASISGPSTDTQYF. For the CDR3, the DNA is TGTGCCAGCATAAGCGGTCCTAGCACAGATACGCAGTATTTT.